This T cell receptor beta chain was retrieved from a study of blood T cell repertoires in COVID-19. Study-wide background: Some COVID-19 samples were acute and others convalescent; all came from the United States, Italy and Spain.

The V end was cut by 2 bases, the J end by 1 base, with 10 bases between. The CDR3 is 16 amino acids. Germline V gene data show CDR1 as SGHRS and CDR2 as YFSETQ. Method: immunoSEQ multiplex PCR; TCRdb's copy keeps in-frame clones and lacks some. This sample has approximately 170,000 clones, with roughly 83% found just once. V and J are TRBV5-1 and TRBJ2-6; tentative D call: TRBD1 (6 bases). The TCR originated in a woman under 40 who had recovered from COVID-19. The source material was PBMCs or T cells enriched from blood (not recorded which). DNA of the CDR3: TGCGCCAGCAGCTTACAAACAGGGTCTGGGGCCAACGTCCTGACTTTC. Translation: CASSLQTGSGANVLTF.